This T cell receptor (beta chain) emerged from a study of T cell responses to AZD1222 COVID-19 vaccine. On this clone itself: What it binds is unknown.

The V gene end was trimmed by 4 bases and the J gene end by 7 bases; junction bases not matched to a gene: 19. This CDR3 has 17 residues. Germline CDR1 is LGHNA and CDR2 is YSLEER. Study outcomes and limitations: Donors were largely white British and mainly female; clonal diversity was possibly underestimated. Epitopes outside B.1.351 and B.1.1.7 mutated regions reportedly drew nearly half of spike TCRs. A rise in Spike-specific TCR breadth and depth followed two AZD1222 doses.

Repertoires were generated with immunoSEQ multiplex PCR, while TCRdb's copy carries only in-frame clones and drops some. The table records 130,000 or so clones, roughly 90% of them present only once. The TCR originated in an adult who received the AZD1222 COVID-19 vaccine. Sequenced material: peripheral blood, taken 28 days after the second AZD1222 dose. The V and J genes are TRBV4-3 and TRBJ2-7; 7 bases agree with TRBD1. The DNA for the CDR3 is TGCGCCAGCAGCCTCATGGTCGAGGGGGCCTCACGGGTAGAGCAGTACTTC. Protein sequence: CASSLMVEGASRVEQYF.